Shown below are 12 T cell receptor beta chains from a single sample sequenced in a study of shared clonotypes between healthy human individuals. The assay was immunoSEQ multiplex PCR, and TCRdb's table has in-frame clones only and misses some. The repertoire holds 500,000 to 650,000 clones, with 70% to 80% as singletons. The sequenced sample consisted of PBMCs. The receptors were gathered from a woman aged 40 to 50 in good health. Some clones in this sample may be carry-over from other donors' samples.

As to this clone: One base separates it from a far larger clone, so it is likely a read error. The CDR3 nucleotides are TGCAGTGCCTTAGGGTACGGGCAGTACTTC. This gives the protein CSALGYGQYF. V and J are TRBV20-1 and TRBJ2-7; no clear D. CDR3 length: 10 residues. Germline CDR1 and CDR2: DFQATT and SNEGSKA (reference sequence).

The rearrangement uses TRBV28 and TRBJ2-1; the match to TRBD2 covers 11 bases. V dropped 5 bases and J dropped 1; count of bases not matched to a gene: 10. Germline CDR1 reads MDHEN; CDR2 reads SYDVKM. This CDR3 has 18 residues. In DNA, the CDR3 is TGTGCCAGCAGTCCACGTACTAGCGGGAGATGGTCCTACAATGAGCAGTTCTTC. Translating it yields CASSPRTSGRWSYNEQFF.

In regard to this clone: Other DNA sequences in this specimen translate into the identical CDR3. J is TRBJ2-1 and V is TRBV18, with 10 bases fitting TRBD1. Germline trimming cut 6 bases from V and 3 bases from J; bases unmatched to any gene: 5. The CDR3 spans 15 residues. Germline loops: CDR1 KGHSH, CDR2 LQKENI. CDR3 in amino acids: CASSPGTGDYNEQFF. As DNA, the CDR3 is TGTGCCAGCTCCCCCGGGACAGGGGACTACAATGAGCAGTTCTTC.

This chain links TRBV10-3 with TRBJ2-7; 11 nucleotides align to TRBD2. The V segment lost 8 bases and the J segment 7 bases; nucleotides outside the gene matches: 4. The CDR3 length is 12 residues. The germline V gene encodes CDR1 ENHRY and CDR2 SYGVKD. The DNA of the CDR3 is TGTGCCATCGGACTAGCGGGTGGGGAGCAGTACTTC. Protein: CAIGLAGGEQYF.

The chain recombines TRBV2 with TRBJ2-5, with a tentative D call TRBD2 (5 bases). The closer fit of TRBJ2-7 to the DNA end suggests the J call may be wrong. The CDR3 loop spans 15 amino acids. Per the germline V gene, CDR1 is SNHLY and CDR2 is FYNNEI. The CDR3 loop reads CASSEGVQGLYEQYF. The CDR3 DNA is TGTGCCAGCAGTGAAGGAGTACAAGGACTCTACGAGCAGTACTTC.

A remark on this clone: Relative to the germline gene, one junction end is altered; a read error may explain this. The gene calls are TRBV27 and TRBJ2-1; 10 positions match TRBD2. The CDR3 sequence is 16 residues long. Germline V gene lookup returns CDR1 MNHEY and CDR2 SMNVEV (reference sequence). DNA of the CDR3: TGTGCCAGCGGTTTACCACTAGCGGGGAACTACAATGAGCAGTTCTTC. Its protein is CASGLPLAGNYNEQFF.

On this clone itself: This likely traces to a read error, being one base from a far larger clone. Different DNA sequences within this sample yield the same CDR3. This chain connects TRBV30 to TRBJ1-1; TRBD1 is a possible D gene (5 bases). The V end lost 2 bases, the J end lost 8 bases, and 18 bases lay between the germline ends. CDR1 is GTSNPN and CDR2 is SVGIG in the germline V gene (reference sequence). The CDR3 is 14 amino acids. The CDR3 sequence is CAWSQDGGSTEAFF. For the CDR3, the DNA is TGTGCCTGGAGTCAGGACGGGGGGTCCACCGAAGCTTTCTTT.

The genes are TRBV9 and TRBJ1-3; possible D gene TRBD1, 5 bases. The CDR3 loop spans 16 amino acids. The germline V and J ends were trimmed by 3 bases and 0 bases, with 13 bases remaining between them. From germline, CDR1 is SGDLS and CDR2 YYNGEE. The CDR3 reads CASSGGRRSSGNTIYF. In DNA, the CDR3 is TGTGCCAGCAGCGGGGGACGGCGAAGCTCTGGAAACACCATATATTTT.

This clone was seen once. The chain links TRBV6-5 to TRBJ2-1; 12 bases match TRBD2. The CDR3 consists of 14 residues. The V gene end was trimmed by 7 bases and the J gene end by 6 bases; junction bases not matched to a gene: 4. From germline, CDR1 is MNHEY and CDR2 SVGAGI. CDR3 bases: TGTGCCAGCACCACTAGCGGGAGGACCAATGAGCAGTTCTTC. Translating it yields CASTTSGRTNEQFF.

The gene calls are TRBV28 and TRBJ2-4; D perhaps matches TRBD1 (5 bases). Germline V lookup: CDR1 MDHEN, CDR2 SYDVKM. This CDR3 region has 14 residues. Trimming shortened V by 2 bases and J by 3 bases, and 8 bases separated the two germline ends. CDR3 nucleotides: TGTGCCAGCAGTTTAGCAGGGCTCAAAAACATTCAGTACTTC. It translates to CASSLAGLKNIQYF.

The chain carries TRBV4-2 and TRBJ1-5; tentatively, D is TRBD1 (5 bases). CDR3 length: 15 amino acids. Trimming stripped 4 bases from V and 3 bases from J, with 13 bases between. Germline V gives CDR1 LGHNA, CDR2 YNFKEQ. The CDR3 DNA sequence: TGTGCCAGCAGCCGCGAGGGCAGGGACAATCAGCCCCAGCATTTT. As protein: CASSREGRDNQPQHF.

Remarks on this clone: A far larger clone differs by one base, so this is likely a read error. This sequence joins TRBV30 and TRBJ2-7, with 8 bases lining up with TRBD2. The CDR3 length is 14 residues. Germline CDR1 GTSNPN, CDR2 SVGIG (reference sequence). The CDR3 region has the DNA TGTGTCTGGAGGCGGGGGGTAAGCACCTACGAGCAGTACTTC. It encodes CVWRRGVSTYEQYF.